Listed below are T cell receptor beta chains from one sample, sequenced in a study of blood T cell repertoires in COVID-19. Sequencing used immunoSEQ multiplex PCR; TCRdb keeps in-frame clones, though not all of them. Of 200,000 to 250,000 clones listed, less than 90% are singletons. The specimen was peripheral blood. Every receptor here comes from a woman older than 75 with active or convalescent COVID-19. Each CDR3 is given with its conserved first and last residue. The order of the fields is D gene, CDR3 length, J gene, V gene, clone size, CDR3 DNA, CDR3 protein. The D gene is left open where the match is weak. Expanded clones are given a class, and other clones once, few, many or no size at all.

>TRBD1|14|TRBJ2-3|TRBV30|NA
TGTGCCTGGAATCCGACAGGGAGCACAGATACGCAGTATTTT
CAWNPTGSTDTQYF
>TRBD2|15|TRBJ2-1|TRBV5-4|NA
TGTGCCAGCAGCTACACTAGCGGGGGGTCGAATGAGCAGTTCTTC
CASSYTSGGSNEQFF
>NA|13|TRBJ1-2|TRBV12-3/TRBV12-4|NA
TGTGCCAGCAGGCCAGGAGGAAACTATGGCTACACCTTC
CASRPGGNYGYTF
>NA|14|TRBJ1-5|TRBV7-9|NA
TGTGCCAGCAGCGAAGGAGGGGGCAATCAGCCCCAGCATTTT
CASSEGGGNQPQHF
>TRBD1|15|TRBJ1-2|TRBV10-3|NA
TGTGCCATCAGTGCGTCCCGGGACAGGGTTTATGGCTACACCTTC
CAISASRDRVYGYTF
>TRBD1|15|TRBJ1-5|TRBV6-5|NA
TGTGCCAGCAGTACAACAGGGGATAGCAATCAGCCCCAGCATTTT
CASSTTGDSNQPQHF
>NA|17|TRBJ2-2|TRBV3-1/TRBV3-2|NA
TGTGCCAGCAGCCAAGACGGTACCGCACTTCCCCCCGGGGAGCTGTTTTTT
CASSQDGTALPPGELFF
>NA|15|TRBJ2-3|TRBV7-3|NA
TGTGCCAGCTCCCTACTAGCCCAGAGCACAGATACGCAGTATTTT
CASSLLAQSTDTQYF
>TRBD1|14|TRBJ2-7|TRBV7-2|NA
TGTGCCAGCAGCTTAGAAGGGGGCGGAGGCGAGCAGTACTTC
CASSLEGGGGEQYF
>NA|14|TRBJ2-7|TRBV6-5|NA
TGTGCCAGCAGTTATTCGTCAGGGCACTACGAGCAGTACTTC
CASSYSSGHYEQYF
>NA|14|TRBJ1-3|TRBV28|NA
TGTGCCAGCAGTTTAGAGAACAGGGTGGACACCATATATTTT
CASSLENRVDTIYF
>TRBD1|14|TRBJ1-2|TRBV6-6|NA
TGTGCCAGCAGCCCAACGCGGCAGGGGGATGGCTACACCTTC
CASSPTRQGDGYTF
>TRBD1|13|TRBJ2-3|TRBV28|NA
TGTGCCAGCAGGGGACAGGGAGGAGATACGCAGTATTTT
CASRGQGGDTQYF
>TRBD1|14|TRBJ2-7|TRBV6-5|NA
TGTGCCAGCAGTCCAGGGGGCGGAGGATACGAGCAGTACTTC
CASSPGGGGYEQYF
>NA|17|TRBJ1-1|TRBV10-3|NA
TGTGCCATCAGTGAGTCTAGGGGTGATATGTCGAACACTGAAGCTTTCTTT
CAISESRGDMSNTEAFF
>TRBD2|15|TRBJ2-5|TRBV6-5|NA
TGTGCCAGCAGTTACAGCCCTAGCGGGCAAGAGACCCAGTACTTC
CASSYSPSGQETQYF
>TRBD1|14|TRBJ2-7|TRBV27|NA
TGTGCCAGCAGACTAGGACAGGGTAGCTACGAGCAGTACTTC
CASRLGQGSYEQYF
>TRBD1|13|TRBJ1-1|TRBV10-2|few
TGCGCCACCACCGGGACAGGGGGAAGGGAAGCTTTCTTT
CATTGTGGREAFF
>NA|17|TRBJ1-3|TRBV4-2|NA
TGTGCCAGCAGCCAAGATGGGGCGGGAAGCTCTGGAAACACCATATATTTT
CASSQDGAGSSGNTIYF
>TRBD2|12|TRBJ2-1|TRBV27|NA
TGTGCCGCGGCGGGGGTTTACAATGAGCAGTTCTTC
CAAAGVYNEQFF
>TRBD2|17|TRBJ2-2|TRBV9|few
TGTGCCAGCAGCGTAGATAACGGGAGGGCCGGCACCGGGGAGCTGTTTTTT
CASSVDNGRAGTGELFF
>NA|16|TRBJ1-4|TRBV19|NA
TGTGCCAGTAGTACACCTCGGAGGGGTCCTAATGAAAAACTGTTTTTT
CASSTPRRGPNEKLFF
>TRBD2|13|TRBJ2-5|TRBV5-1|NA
TGCGCCAGCAGCTTCTCGGGAGGGGAGACCCAGTACTTC
CASSFSGGETQYF
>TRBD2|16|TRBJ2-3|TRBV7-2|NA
TGTGCCAGCAGCTTGGGAGTAGCGGGAGTCACAGATACGCAGTATTTT
CASSLGVAGVTDTQYF
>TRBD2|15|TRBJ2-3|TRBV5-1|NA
TGCGCCAGCAGCAAGGAGCGGGGAGCCGGGGATACGCAGTATTTT
CASSKERGAGDTQYF
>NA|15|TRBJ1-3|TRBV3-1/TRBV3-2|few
TGTGCCAGCAGCCAAGGGGTCAGGTTTGGAAACACCATATATTTT
CASSQGVRFGNTIYF
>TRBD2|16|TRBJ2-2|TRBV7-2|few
TGTGCCAGCAGCTTAGTTCGAGCGGGGGGGCCCGGGGAGCTGTTTTTT
CASSLVRAGGPGELFF
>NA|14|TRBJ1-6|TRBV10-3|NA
TGTGCCATCAGTTTGACAGAGTATAATTCACCCCTCCACTTT
CAISLTEYNSPLHF
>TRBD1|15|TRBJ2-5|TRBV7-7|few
TGTGCCAGCAGCTCCGGGACAGGGGTAAAAGAGACCCAGTACTTC
CASSSGTGVKETQYF
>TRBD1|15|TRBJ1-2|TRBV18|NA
TGTGCCAGCTCCCCTGGGACAGGGGTGGCCTATGGCTACACCTTC
CASSPGTGVAYGYTF
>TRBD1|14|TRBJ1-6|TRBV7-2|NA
TGTGCCAGCAGCGTACAGGGGGCTCGCTCACCCCTCCACTTT
CASSVQGARSPLHF
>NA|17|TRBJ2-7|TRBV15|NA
TGTGCCACCAGCAGAGATCGGGGAGCCGGGATGGTATACGAGCAGTACTTC
CATSRDRGAGMVYEQYF
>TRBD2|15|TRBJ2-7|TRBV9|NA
TGTGCCAGCAGCGTTGGTTGGACTAGCACCCACGAGCAGTACTTC
CASSVGWTSTHEQYF